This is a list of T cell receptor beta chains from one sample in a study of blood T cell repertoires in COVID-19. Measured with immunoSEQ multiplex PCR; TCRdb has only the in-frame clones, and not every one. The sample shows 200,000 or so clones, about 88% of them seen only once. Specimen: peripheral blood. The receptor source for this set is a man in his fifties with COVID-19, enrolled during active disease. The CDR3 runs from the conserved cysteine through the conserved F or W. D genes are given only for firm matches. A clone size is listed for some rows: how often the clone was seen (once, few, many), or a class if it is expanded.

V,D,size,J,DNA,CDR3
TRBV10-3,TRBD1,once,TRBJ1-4,TGTGCCATCAGTGCAGGACAGGGTACGGAGGAACTGTTTTTT,CAISAGQGTEELFF
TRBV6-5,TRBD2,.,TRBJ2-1,TGTGCCAGCAGTAGAGATAGCGGGAATTTCAATGAGCAGTTCTTC,CASSRDSGNFNEQFF
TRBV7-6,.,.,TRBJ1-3,TGTGCCAGCAGCTTAGGGGGGGGACGCGGAAACACCATATATTTT,CASSLGGGRGNTIYF
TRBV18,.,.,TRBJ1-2,TGTGCCAGCTCACCAGACTCGGCGGGCTCGTATGGCTACACCTTC,CASSPDSAGSYGYTF
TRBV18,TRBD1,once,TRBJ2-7,TGTGCCAGCTCAACGGACAGGGCCTACGAGCAGTACTTC,CASSTDRAYEQYF
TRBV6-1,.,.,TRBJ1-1,TGTGCCAGCAGTGAAATAGGGGGAGCAACTTTCTCCTGGAACACTGAAGCTTTCTTT,CASSEIGGATFSWNTEAFF
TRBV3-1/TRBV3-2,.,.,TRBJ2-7,TGTGCCAGCAGCCGAGGGTGGCAGGGGCCTAACGAGCAGTACTTC,CASSRGWQGPNEQYF
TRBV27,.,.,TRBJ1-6,TGTGCCAGCAGTTCATACGGGGGGAGCTCCTATAATTCACCCCTCCACTTT,CASSSYGGSSYNSPLHF
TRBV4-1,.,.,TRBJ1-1,TGCGCCAGCAGCCCCCCGGGGTACACTGAAGCTTTCTTT,CASSPPGYTEAFF
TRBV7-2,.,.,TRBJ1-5,TGTGCCAGCAGCTTCCCAAATCAGCCCCAGCATTTT,CASSFPNQPQHF
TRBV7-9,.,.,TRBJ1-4,TGTGCCAGCAGCAATAGCCCAGGACAAACAAGTGAAAAACTGTTTTTT,CASSNSPGQTSEKLFF
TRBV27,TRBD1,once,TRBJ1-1,TGTGCCAGCAGTTTGTGGGGACAGGGAGTCACTGAAGCTTTCTTT,CASSLWGQGVTEAFF
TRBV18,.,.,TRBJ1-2,TGTGCCAGCTCACCCGCCGGCAGGGGCTATGGCTACACCTTC,CASSPAGRGYGYTF
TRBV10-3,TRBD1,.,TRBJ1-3,TGTGCCATCAGTGACCGGGACAGGGGTGCCGGAAACACCATATATTTT,CAISDRDRGAGNTIYF
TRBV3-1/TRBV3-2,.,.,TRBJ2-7,TGTGCCAGCAGCCAGTACAGGAGTTTATACGAGCAGTACTTC,CASSQYRSLYEQYF
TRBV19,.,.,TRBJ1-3,TGTGCCAGTAGAAGACAGGCGCGGGGGGGAAACACCATATATTTT,CASRRQARGGNTIYF
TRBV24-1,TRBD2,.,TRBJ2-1,TGTGCCACCGGGTTCCAAGCGGGAGGGGCGATCCCTTACAATGAGCAGTTCTTC,CATGFQAGGAIPYNEQFF